These 16 T cell receptor beta chains share one sample of origin, sequenced in a study of T-cell reconstitution after alpha-beta-depleted transplantation in children (dated by TCRdb to the mid-2010s). The library came from PCR. This sample was sequenced with an Illumina HiSeq 2500. Molecular barcoding was employed in the preparation of TCR libraries, with unique molecular identifiers being used to normalize TCRbeta repertoire quantification. TCRdb reprocessed the public reads (quality trimming at Q25 with fastp, clone calling with MiXCR) and kept in-frame beta chains. Each entry merges the rows of one CDR3 protein and shows their most common DNA and genes. This sample is represented by 200,000 to 250,000 distinct CDR3 sequences; roughly 8.2% of them were singletons. The top ten clones comprise under 8% of the sample. What the treatment or condition label conveys for this sample: allogeneic hematopoietic cell transplantation with graft depleted of TCRalphabeta T cells and CD19 B cells.

Sequenced material: PBMCs, mostly from graft donor cells, taken 180 days after TCRalphabeta/CD19-depleted stem cell transplant. The receptors derive from a male patient younger than 18 who had a stem cell transplant for acute lymphoblastic leukemia, so the T cells may come from the graft donor.

This clonotype was observed many times. J is TRBJ2-3 and V is TRBV11-2; 10 nucleotides line up with TRBD2. This CDR3 is 18 amino acids long. Germline CDR1 reads SGHAT; CDR2 reads FQNNGV. V dropped 5 bases and J dropped 8; count of bases not matched to a gene: 19. The CDR3 bases are TGTGCCAGCAGCCCAGGGGTACGAGCGGGAGGGCCAAAGGGTACGCAGTATTTT. Its protein product is CASSPGVRAGGPKGTQYF.

Ten or more counts support this clonotype. The chain has TRBV28 and TRBJ2-1, with D tentatively TRBD2 (7 bases). This CDR3 spans 16 amino acids. Germline V lookup: CDR1 MDHEN, CDR2 SYDVKM. With 4 bases removed from V and 5 bases from J, the gap between germline ends came to 18 bases. CDR3 amino acids: CASSYRAGRGNNEQFF. The CDR3 nucleotides are TGTGCCAGCAGTTACAGAGCGGGAAGGGGGAACAATGAGCAGTTCTTC.

This clonotype was observed many times. The rearrangement joins TRBV29-1 to TRBJ1-1; the D gene is possibly TRBD1 (5 bases). Trimming shortened V by 8 bases and J by 5 bases, and 12 bases separated the two germline ends. CDR1 and CDR2 (germline): SQVTM, ANQGSEA. The length of the CDR3 is 11 residues. The CDR3 protein is CSLSRGTEAFF. CDR3 in DNA: TGCAGCCTCTCGAGGGGAACTGAAGCTTTCTTT.

This clonotype was counted many times. This chain connects TRBV27 to TRBJ2-7; D is possibly TRBD2 (5 bases). The germline V and J ends were trimmed by 0 bases and 2 bases, with 14 bases remaining between them. Germline V lookup: CDR1 MNHEY, CDR2 SMNVEV (reference sequence). CDR3 length: 16 residues. CDR3 coding DNA: TGTGCCAGCAGTTTATCCCCATGGACTGCTACCTACGAGCAGTACTTC. As protein: CASSLSPWTATYEQYF.

There are many counts of this clonotype. The rearrangement links TRBV9 to TRBJ2-5, with TRBD2 matching 7 bases. Trimming removed 4 bases from V and 0 bases from J; junction bases left unmatched: 6. Germline CDR1 SGDLS, CDR2 YYNGEE. CDR3 length: 15 amino acids. CDR3 bases: TGTGCCAGCAGCACCTCTCTAGCGGACCAAGAGACCCAGTACTTC. It codes for CASSTSLADQETQYF.

Ten or more counts support this clonotype. V gene TRBV3-1 combines with J gene TRBJ2-6; D unresolved. The germline V gene encodes CDR1 LGHDT and CDR2 YNNKEL (reference sequence). The V and J ends lost 1 base and 1 base respectively, with 5 bases between them. CDR3 length: 15 residues. CDR3 coding DNA: TGTGCCAGCAGCCAAGGGGTTTCTGGGGCCAACGTCCTGACTTTC. This sequence encodes CASSQGVSGANVLTF.

This clonotype showed up many times. This chain connects TRBV6-1 to TRBJ2-7; D is ambiguous. Per germline, CDR1 MNHNS and CDR2 SASEGT. Trimming shortened V by 6 bases and J by 5 bases, and 8 bases separated the two germline ends. This CDR3 is built from 11 residues. The CDR3: CASSSNNEQYF. The CDR3 region has the DNA TGTGCCAGCAGCAGCAATAACGAGCAGTACTTC.

In this sample, this clonotype turned up many times. V is TRBV14 and J is TRBJ1-2; no clear D gene. The CDR3 totals 13 residues. CDR1 and CDR2 (germline): SGHDN, FVKESK. The V end lost 2 bases, the J end lost 0 bases, and 4 bases lay between the germline ends. Written as DNA, the CDR3 is TGTGCCAGCAGCCAAAGCACTAACTATGGCTACACCTTC. Protein product: CASSQSTNYGYTF.

This clonotype came up many times. The chain carries TRBV6-2 or TRBV6-3 and TRBJ2-2; D might be TRBD2 (6 bases). Germline V gene data show CDR1 as MNHEY and CDR2 as SVGEGT. The V end was cut by 7 bases, the J end by 6 bases, with 12 bases between. The CDR3 loop spans 13 amino acids. DNA for the CDR3: TGTGCCAGCACCCTGGAGGGGTCCGGGGAGCTGTTTTTT. Translating gives CASTLEGSGELFF.

This clonotype appeared many times. The chain recombines TRBV5-1 with TRBJ1-1; TRBD1 might be the D (6 bases). Germline V lookup: CDR1 SGHRS, CDR2 YFSETQ. The CDR3 has 13 amino acids. Trimming removed 4 bases from V and 1 base from J, with 8 bases in between. CDR3 in DNA: TGCGCCAGCAGCAGGGACAAGAACACTGAAGCTTTCTTT. Residues: CASSRDKNTEAFF.

This chain links TRBV10-3 with TRBJ2-2; the D gene is possibly TRBD2 (5 bases). Trimming took 8 bases from V and 2 from J, leaving 9 bases between them. The CDR3 loop spans 13 amino acids. The germline V gene encodes CDR1 ENHRY and CDR2 SYGVKD. CDR3 protein: CAIPGLNTGELFF. For the CDR3, the DNA is TGTGCCATCCCTGGACTCAACACCGGGGAGCTGTTTTTT.

In its sample, this clonotype was seen many times. This chain uses TRBV7-2 with TRBJ2-5, with D possibly being TRBD1 (6 bases). The ends were cut back, 4 bases at V and 4 bases at J, with 13 bases in the middle. The CDR3 length is 14 residues. Germline CDR1 reads SGHTA; CDR2 reads FQGNSA. The CDR3 DNA sequence: TGTGCCAGCAGCTCGGATAGGGGGACAGAGACCCAGTACTTC. Amino acid sequence: CASSSDRGTETQYF.

Regarding this clonotype: This could be a read error, since a much larger clone is one nucleotide away. The chain combines TRBV12-3 or TRBV12-4 with TRBJ2-5; a weak D match, TRBD2 (5 bases). The V and J ends lost 8 bases and 9 bases respectively, with 13 bases between them. The CDR3 is 11 residues long. CDR3 coding DNA: TGTGCCAGCGGAGGTGAGGAGCCCCAGTACTTC. This gives the protein CASGGEEPQYF.

This clonotype has ten or more counts. The V and J genes are TRBV12-3 or TRBV12-4 and TRBJ2-3, with no clear D. The CDR3 runs to 13 residues. The V gene lost 2 bases and the J gene lost 5 bases, with 8 bases spanning the gap. The CDR3 DNA reads as TGTGCCAGCAGTTTACTAGATGAAGATACGCAGTATTTT. This gives the protein CASSLLDEDTQYF.

Notes on this clonotype: It may be a read error: a sequence one base away is much more abundant. The V call is TRBV6-2 or TRBV6-3, the J call TRBJ1-1; 7 bases agree with TRBD1. The J segment lost 1 base and the V segment lost 4 bases, leaving 15 bases of the junction unmatched. There are 18 residues in the CDR3. Germline V CDR1 and CDR2: MNHEY, SVGEGT. The CDR3 loop reads CASSSQTGSILWNTEAFF. The DNA of the CDR3 is TGTGCCAGCAGTTCCCAGACAGGGTCCATCCTCTGGAACACTGAAGCTTTCTTT.

This clonotype has a count of ten or more. V is TRBV4-3 and J is TRBJ2-3; 10 bases fit TRBD2. J lost 3 bases, V lost 0 bases, and 6 bases had no gene match. This CDR3 comprises 17 residues. Germline CDR1 reads LGHNA; CDR2 reads YSLEER. CDR3 sequence: CASSQDPSGGVTDTQYF. CDR3 coding DNA: TGCGCCAGCAGCCAAGATCCCAGCGGGGGGGTAACAGATACGCAGTATTTT.